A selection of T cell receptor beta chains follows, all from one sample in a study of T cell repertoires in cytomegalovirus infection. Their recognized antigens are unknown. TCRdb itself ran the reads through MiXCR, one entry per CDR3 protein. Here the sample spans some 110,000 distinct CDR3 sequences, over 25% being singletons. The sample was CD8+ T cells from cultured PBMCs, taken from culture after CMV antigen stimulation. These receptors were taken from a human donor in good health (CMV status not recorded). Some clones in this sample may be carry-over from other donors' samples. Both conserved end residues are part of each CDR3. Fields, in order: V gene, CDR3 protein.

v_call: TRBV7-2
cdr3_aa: CASTLEVGFSEQYF

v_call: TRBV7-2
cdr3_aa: CASTQGAPYGYTF

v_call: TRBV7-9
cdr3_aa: CATHRTQETQYF

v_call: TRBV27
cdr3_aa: CASSPYKNTEAFF

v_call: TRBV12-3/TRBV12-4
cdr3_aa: CASRTGGFEAFF

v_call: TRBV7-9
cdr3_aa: CASRLQGGMNTEAFF

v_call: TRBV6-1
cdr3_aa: CASSSRSVTGPNTEAFF

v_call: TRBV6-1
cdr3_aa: CASSEFAGVIDSNQPQHF

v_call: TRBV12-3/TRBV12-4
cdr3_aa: CASSLSGTGVGLNYGYTF

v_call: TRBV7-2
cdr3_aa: CASSLSPGPHQPQHF

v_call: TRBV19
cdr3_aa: CASSIPVGGPFNEQFF

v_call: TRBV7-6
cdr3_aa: CASSLLIGGGSYNEQFF

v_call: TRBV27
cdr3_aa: CASSLTSTHPSYEQYF

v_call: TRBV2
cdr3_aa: CASSVNRLAGGLTNEQFF

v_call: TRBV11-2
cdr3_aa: CASSSRLAGVGTDTQYF

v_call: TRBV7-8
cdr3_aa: CATSLRPGDSNQPQHF

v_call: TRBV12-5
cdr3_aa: CASVPGTRNTEAFF

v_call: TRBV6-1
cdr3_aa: CASSFRRGGLFTDTQYF

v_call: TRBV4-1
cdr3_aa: CASSTHTGSGETQCF

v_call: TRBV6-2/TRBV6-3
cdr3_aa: CASTRATEAFF

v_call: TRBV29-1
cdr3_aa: CSVLDTEAFF

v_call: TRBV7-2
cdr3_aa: CASSPRAGGIQETQYF

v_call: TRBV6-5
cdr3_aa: CASSLGLAGVETQYF

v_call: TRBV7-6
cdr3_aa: CASSLSLISTDTQYF

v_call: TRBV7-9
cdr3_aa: CASSLEGSGDPRQFF

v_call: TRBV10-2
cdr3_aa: CASRDWNDNIQYF

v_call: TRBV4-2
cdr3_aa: CASSQDNLAGDTQYF

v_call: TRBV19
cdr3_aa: CASSPLGNTEAFF

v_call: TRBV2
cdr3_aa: CASSGGTGVRNSPLHF

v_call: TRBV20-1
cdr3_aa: CSASGVRTDTQYF

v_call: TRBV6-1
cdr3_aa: CASSPREGWSTEAFF

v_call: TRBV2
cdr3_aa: CASSPREQETQYF

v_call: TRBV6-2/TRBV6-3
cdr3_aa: CASSGTGNQETQYF

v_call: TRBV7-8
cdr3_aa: CASSFRGDEKLFF

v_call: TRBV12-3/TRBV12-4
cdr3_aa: CASSLNEKLFF

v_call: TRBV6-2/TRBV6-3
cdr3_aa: CASSQPGGGNYNEQFF

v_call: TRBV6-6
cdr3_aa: CASSYPWRGTDTQYF